Listed here are 16 T cell receptor beta chains from one sample, sequenced in a study of human T cells and chemical hapten exposure (dated by TCRdb to the early 2020s). The receptor library was made with 5' RACE. Sequencing relied on an Illumina MiSeq. TCRdb reanalyzed the raw reads on its own, using fastp at Q25 for trimming and MiXCR for clone calling, and kept in-frame beta chains. A single entry per CDR3 protein holds the most common genes and DNA from its merged rows. The sample records over 70,000 distinct CDR3 sequences, more than 15% of which are singletons. The ten largest clones take up about 6.5% of the sample. Total RNA was isolated from unfractionated whole blood collected in Tempus Blood RNA tubes. The receptors here all came from a female donor in good health.

The sample holds a few counts of this clonotype. This chain connects TRBV12-3 or TRBV12-4 to TRBJ1-1, with 7 positions matching TRBD1. The junction had 9 bases not matched to a gene; V was cut back by 7 bases and J by 4 bases. The CDR3 length is 14 residues. This chain's CDR3 is CASTFITGATEAFF. DNA of the CDR3: TGTGCCAGCACCTTCATTACAGGGGCCACTGAAGCTTTCTTT.

This clonotype appeared many times. The CDR3 DNA reads as TGCAGTGGTATGGGGCCAAATACGCAGTATTTT. Translation gives CSGMGPNTQYF. The chain carries TRBV20-1 and TRBJ2-3; possible D gene TRBD1, 5 bases. CDR1 is DFQATT and CDR2 is SNEGSKA in the germline V gene (reference sequence). The CDR3 sequence is 11 residues long. V lost 7 bases to trimming and J lost 7 bases, with 12 bases between them.

This clonotype was observed a few times. The J gene is TRBJ1-3, the V gene TRBV7-9; D call uncertain. Trimming cost V 5 bases and J 2 bases, with 4 bases left between them. Germline V gene data show CDR1 as SEHNR and CDR2 as FQNEAQ (reference sequence). The CDR3 runs 12 residues. In DNA, the CDR3 is TGTGCCAGCAGCGGGACTGGAAACACCATATATTTT. This sequence encodes CASSGTGNTIYF. Based on the CDR3 plus reference TRBV7-9 and TRBJ1-3, the full variable domain is DTGVSQNPRHKITKRGQNVTFRCDPISEHNRLYWYRQTLGQGPEFLTYFQNEAQLEKSRLLSDRFSAERPKGSFSTLEIQRTEQGDSAMYLCASSGTGNTIYFGEGSWLTVV.

This clonotype appeared a few times. V gene TRBV5-1 combines with J gene TRBJ2-5; D unresolved. With 1 base removed from V and 4 bases from J, the gap between germline ends came to 14 bases. The CDR3 loop spans 15 amino acids. Per the germline V gene, CDR1 is SGHRS and CDR2 is YFSETQ. Written as DNA, the CDR3 is TGCGCCAGCAGCTTGTTACAGACCCAAGGAGAGACCCAGTACTTC. Its translation is CASSLLQTQGETQYF.

The rearrangement links TRBV13 to TRBJ1-2, with D uncertain. CDR3 length: 13 residues. Trimming pared 5 bases from V and 3 bases from J, leaving 10 bases between. Germline V gene sequence: CDR1 PRHDT, CDR2 FYEKMQ (reference sequence). The CDR3 loop reads CASSRFWDYGYTF. CDR3 in DNA: TGTGCCAGCAGCCGGTTCTGGGACTATGGCTACACCTTC.

The chain recombines TRBV10-3 with TRBJ2-7; 8 nucleotides match TRBD1. Unmatched junction bases numbered 3, after V lost 3 bases and J lost 2 bases. The CDR3 spans 14 residues. CDR1 and CDR2 (germline): ENHRY, SYGVKD. The CDR3, as DNA: TGTGCCATCAGTGACTCACAGGGGGCCTACGAGCAGTACTTC. Residues: CAISDSQGAYEQYF.

This chain uses TRBV5-1 with TRBJ2-3, with a tentative D call TRBD1 (5 bases). The germline CDR1 and CDR2 sequences are SGHRS and YFSETQ. The ends were cut back, 4 bases at V and 4 bases at J, with 16 bases in the middle. CDR3 size: 15 residues. The CDR3 DNA is TGCGCCAGCAGCCCCAGCCAGGGATCGGCAGATACGCAGTATTTT. This encodes CASSPSQGSADTQYF.

CDR3 nucleotide sequence: TGTGCCAGCAGTTGGGGACAGGTCTATGGCTACACCTTC. It is translated as CASSWGQVYGYTF. The chain combines TRBV7-2 with TRBJ1-2, with TRBD1 matching 8 bases. Trimming cost V 6 bases and J 4 bases; bases outside gene matches: 4. This CDR3 is built from 13 residues. Germline loops: CDR1 SGHTA, CDR2 FQGNSA. The full variable domain, its missing parts supplied by reference TRBV7-2 and TRBJ1-2, is GAGVSQSPSNKVTEKGKDVELRCDPISGHTALYWYRQSLGQGLEFLIYFQGNSAPDKSGLPSDRFSAERTGGSVSTLTIQRTQQEDSAVYLCASSWGQVYGYTFGSGTRLTVV.

This clonotype was seen ten or more times. The DNA for the CDR3 is TGCAGCGTCCAGACAGGGCTTCACACTGAAGCTTTCTTT. This encodes CSVQTGLHTEAFF. The V and J genes are TRBV29-1 and TRBJ1-1, with 7 bases fitting TRBD1. This CDR3 comprises 13 residues. CDR1 is SQVTM and CDR2 is ANQGSEA in the germline V gene. The junction had 7 bases not matched to a gene; V was cut back by 6 bases and J by 3 bases. The full variable domain, in which reference TRBV29-1 and TRBJ1-1 provide the parts outside the CDR3, is SAVISQKPSRDICQRGTSLTIQCQVDSQVTMMFWYRQQPGQSLTLIATANQGSEATYESGFVIDKFPISRPNLTFSTLTVSNMSPEDSSIYLCSVQTGLHTEAFFGQGTRLTVV.

This clonotype was counted between two and nine times. V and J are TRBV28 and TRBJ2-7; the D is unclear. With 1 base removed from V and 0 bases from J, the gap between germline ends came to 10 bases. The CDR3 runs 15 residues. Germline-derived CDR1 and CDR2 are MDHEN and SYDVKM. CDR3 region: CASSLSQLPSYEQYF. The CDR3, as DNA: TGTGCCAGCAGTTTATCCCAACTGCCCTCCTACGAGCAGTACTTC.

In DNA, the CDR3 is TGTGCCATCAGTGGGACAGGGGGCTTTGGAAACACCATATATTTT. Protein: CAISGTGGFGNTIYF. The chain recombines TRBV10-3 with TRBJ1-3, with 11 bases fitting TRBD1. Germline CDR1 is ENHRY and CDR2 is SYGVKD. The CDR3 consists of 15 residues. Losses at the gene ends were 4 bases for V and 3 bases for J; bases not matched to a gene: 2.

This clonotype was seen more than once but under ten times. The V gene is TRBV10-3, the J gene TRBJ1-2; a possible D gene is TRBD1 (5 bases). CDR3 length: 16 amino acids. Trimming stripped 4 bases from V and 0 bases from J, with 15 bases between. Germline V gene lookup returns CDR1 ENHRY and CDR2 SYGVKD. Here the CDR3 DNA reads TGTGCCATCAGTGCCTTTGGGGACGCGACTAACTATGGCTACACCTTC. This sequence encodes CAISAFGDATNYGYTF.

This clonotype was seen a handful of times. A read error may account for a junction end that differs from germline. The chain joins TRBV7-9 to TRBJ2-7, with TRBD1 matching 10 bases. The CDR3 consists of 15 residues. Germline V gives CDR1 SEHNR, CDR2 FQNEAQ (reference sequence). CDR3 sequence (DNA): TGTGCCAGCAGCTTAGCCGGGACAGGGGAATGGATAAGGAGCTTC. Translated, it gives CASSLAGTGEWIRSF.

This clonotype has a handful of counts. The V gene is TRBV25-1, the J gene TRBJ2-5, with no clear D. The CDR3 spans 13 residues. Germline-derived CDR1 and CDR2 are MGHDK and SYGVNS. The V end was cut by 6 bases, the J end by 2 bases, with 10 bases between. This chain's CDR3 is CASSRGQQETQYF. CDR3 nucleotide sequence: TGTGCCAGCAGCCGAGGCCAGCAAGAGACCCAGTACTTC. The full variable domain, its missing parts supplied by reference TRBV25-1 and TRBJ2-5, is EADIYQTPRYLVIGTGKKITLECSQTMGHDKMYWYQQDPGMELHLIHYSYGVNSTEKGDLSSESTVSRIRTEHFPLTLESARPSHTSQYLCASSRGQQETQYFGPGTRLLVL.

V and J are TRBV9 and TRBJ2-7, with D uncertain. Germline V CDR1 and CDR2: SGDLS, YYNGEE. The CDR3 is made up of 13 amino acids. With 0 bases removed from V and 6 bases from J, the gap between germline ends came to 10 bases. The CDR3 is CASSVDSFREQYF. DNA for the CDR3: TGTGCCAGCAGCGTAGACAGTTTCCGCGAGCAGTACTTC.

This clonotype was picked up a small number of times. The rearrangement joins TRBV10-3 to TRBJ1-1, with 8 bases identical to TRBD1. After removal of 4 bases from V and 1 base from J, the junction contained 5 bases not matched to a gene. The germline V gene has CDR1 ENHRY and CDR2 SYGVKD. CDR3 length: 15 amino acids. This chain's CDR3 is CAISANRGENTEAFF. The CDR3 DNA reads TGTGCCATCAGTGCGAACAGGGGGGAGAACACTGAAGCTTTCTTT.